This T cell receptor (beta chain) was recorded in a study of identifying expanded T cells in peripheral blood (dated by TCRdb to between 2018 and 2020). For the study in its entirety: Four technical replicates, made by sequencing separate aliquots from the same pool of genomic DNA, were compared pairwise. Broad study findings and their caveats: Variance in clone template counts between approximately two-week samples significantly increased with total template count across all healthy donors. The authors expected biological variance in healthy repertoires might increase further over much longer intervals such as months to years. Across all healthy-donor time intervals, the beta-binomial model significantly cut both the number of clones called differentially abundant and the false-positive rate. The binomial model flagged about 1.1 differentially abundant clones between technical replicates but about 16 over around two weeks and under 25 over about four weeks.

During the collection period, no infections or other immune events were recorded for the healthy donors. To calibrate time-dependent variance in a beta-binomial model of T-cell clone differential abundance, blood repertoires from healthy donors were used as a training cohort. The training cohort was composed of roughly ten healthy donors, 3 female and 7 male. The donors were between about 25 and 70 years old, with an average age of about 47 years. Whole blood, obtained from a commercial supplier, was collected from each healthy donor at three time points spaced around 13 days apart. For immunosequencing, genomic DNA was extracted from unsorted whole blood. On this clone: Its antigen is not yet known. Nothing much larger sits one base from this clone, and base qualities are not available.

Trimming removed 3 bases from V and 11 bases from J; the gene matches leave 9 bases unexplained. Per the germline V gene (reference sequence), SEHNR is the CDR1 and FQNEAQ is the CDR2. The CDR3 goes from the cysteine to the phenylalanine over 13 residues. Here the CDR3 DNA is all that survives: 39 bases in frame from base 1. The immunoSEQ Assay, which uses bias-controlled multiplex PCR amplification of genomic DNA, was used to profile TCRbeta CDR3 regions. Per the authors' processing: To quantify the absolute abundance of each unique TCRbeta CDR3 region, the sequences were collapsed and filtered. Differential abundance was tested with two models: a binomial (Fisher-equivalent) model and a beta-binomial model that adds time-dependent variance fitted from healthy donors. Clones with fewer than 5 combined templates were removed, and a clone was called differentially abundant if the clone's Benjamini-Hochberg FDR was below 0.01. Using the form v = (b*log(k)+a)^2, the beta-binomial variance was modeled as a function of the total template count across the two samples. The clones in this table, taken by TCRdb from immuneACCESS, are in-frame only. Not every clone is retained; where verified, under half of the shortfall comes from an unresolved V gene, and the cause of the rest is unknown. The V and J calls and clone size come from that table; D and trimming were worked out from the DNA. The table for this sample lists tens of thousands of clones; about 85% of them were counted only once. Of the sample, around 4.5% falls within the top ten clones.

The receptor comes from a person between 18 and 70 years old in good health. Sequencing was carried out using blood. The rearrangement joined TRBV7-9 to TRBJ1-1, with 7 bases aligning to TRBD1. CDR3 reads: CASSFGQAPRAFF. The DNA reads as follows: TGTGCCAGCAGCTTCGGACAGGCTCCTCGGGCTTTCTTT.